This TCR beta chain is drawn from a study of cytomegalovirus exposure and HLA in healthy donors. The PCR made use of 60 Vbeta and 13 Jbeta primers. TCRdb's copy holds only in-frame clones and misses some; the assay was immunoSEQ multiplex PCR. The sample has 160,000 or so clones, roughly four fifths seen once. In the case of this clone: Antigen unknown.

Study results and limitations: CMV serostatus was the only immune exposure information that was available.

The sample taken for sequencing was PBMCs. The receptor's source is a man aged 45-65 years in good health and CMV-seropositive.

The CDR3 DNA reads as TGCAGCGCGGCGGGCCACAAAACTAACTATGGCTACACCTTC. Its translation: CSAAGHKTNYGYTF. The chain carries TRBV29-1 and TRBJ1-2; D remains unclear. The CDR3 length is 14 residues. With 7 bases removed from V and 0 bases from J, the gap between germline ends came to 15 bases. CDR1 and CDR2 (germline): SQVTM, ANQGSEA.